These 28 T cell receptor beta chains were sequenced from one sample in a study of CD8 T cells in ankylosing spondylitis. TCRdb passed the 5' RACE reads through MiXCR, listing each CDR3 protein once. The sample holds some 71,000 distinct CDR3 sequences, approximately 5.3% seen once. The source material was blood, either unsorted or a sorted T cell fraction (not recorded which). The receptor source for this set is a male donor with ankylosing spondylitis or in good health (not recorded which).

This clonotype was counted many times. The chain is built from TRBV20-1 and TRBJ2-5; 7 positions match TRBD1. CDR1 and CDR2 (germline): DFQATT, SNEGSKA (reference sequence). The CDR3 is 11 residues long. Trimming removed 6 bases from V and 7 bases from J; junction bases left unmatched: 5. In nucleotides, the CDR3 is TGCAGTGCGGACAGGCTCGGGACCCAGTACTTC. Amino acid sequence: CSADRLGTQYF.

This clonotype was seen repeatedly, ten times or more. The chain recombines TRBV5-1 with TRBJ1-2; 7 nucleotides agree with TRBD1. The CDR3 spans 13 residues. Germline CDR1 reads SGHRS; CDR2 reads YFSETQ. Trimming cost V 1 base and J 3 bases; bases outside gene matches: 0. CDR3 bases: TGCGCCAGCAGCTTGACAGGGGACTATGGCTACACCTTC. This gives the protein CASSLTGDYGYTF.

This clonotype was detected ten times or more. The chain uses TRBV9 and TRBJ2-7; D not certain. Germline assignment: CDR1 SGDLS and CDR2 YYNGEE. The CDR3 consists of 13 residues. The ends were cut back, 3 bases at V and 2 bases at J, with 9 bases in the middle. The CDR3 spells CASSAEPTYEQYF. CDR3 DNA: TGTGCCAGCAGCGCTGAGCCCACCTACGAGCAGTACTTC.

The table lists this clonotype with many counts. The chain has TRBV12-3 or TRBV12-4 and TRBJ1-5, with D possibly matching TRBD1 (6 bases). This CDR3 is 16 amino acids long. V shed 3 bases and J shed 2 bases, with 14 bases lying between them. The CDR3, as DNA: TGTGCCAGCAGTTTTCAGTGGGGACAACGCAATCAGCCCCAGCATTTT. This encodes CASSFQWGQRNQPQHF.

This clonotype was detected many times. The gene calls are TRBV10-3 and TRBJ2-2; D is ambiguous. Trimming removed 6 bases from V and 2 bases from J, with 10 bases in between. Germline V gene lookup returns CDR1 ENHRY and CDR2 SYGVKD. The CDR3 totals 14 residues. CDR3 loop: CAIRRISNTGELFF. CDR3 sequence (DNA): TGTGCCATCAGGAGGATTTCAAACACCGGGGAGCTGTTTTTT.

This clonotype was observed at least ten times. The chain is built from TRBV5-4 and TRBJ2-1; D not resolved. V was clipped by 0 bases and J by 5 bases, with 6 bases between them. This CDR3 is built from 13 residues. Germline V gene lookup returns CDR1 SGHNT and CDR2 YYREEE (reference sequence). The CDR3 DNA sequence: TGTGCCAGCAGCTTGGTCTGGGACAATGAGCAGTTCTTC. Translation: CASSLVWDNEQFF.

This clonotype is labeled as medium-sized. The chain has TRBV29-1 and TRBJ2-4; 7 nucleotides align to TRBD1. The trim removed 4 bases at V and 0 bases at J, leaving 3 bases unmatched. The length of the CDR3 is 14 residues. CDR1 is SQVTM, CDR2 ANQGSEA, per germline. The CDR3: CSVGAGGAKNIQYF. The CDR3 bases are TGCAGCGTTGGGGCAGGGGGAGCCAAAAACATTCAGTACTTC.

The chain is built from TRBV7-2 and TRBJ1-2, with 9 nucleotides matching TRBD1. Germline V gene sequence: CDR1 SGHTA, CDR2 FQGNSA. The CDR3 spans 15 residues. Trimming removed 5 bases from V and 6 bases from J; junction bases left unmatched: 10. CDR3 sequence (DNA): TGTGCCAGCAGCCGTCTTGTTCGGACAGGGGATGGCTACACCTTC. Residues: CASSRLVRTGDGYTF.

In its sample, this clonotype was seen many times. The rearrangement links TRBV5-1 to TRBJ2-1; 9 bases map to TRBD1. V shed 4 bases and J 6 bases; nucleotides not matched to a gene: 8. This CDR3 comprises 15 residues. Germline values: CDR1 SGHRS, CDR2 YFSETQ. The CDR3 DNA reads TGCGCCAGCAGCATAACAGGGGGCGCCTCCAATGAGCAGTTCTTC. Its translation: CASSITGGASNEQFF.

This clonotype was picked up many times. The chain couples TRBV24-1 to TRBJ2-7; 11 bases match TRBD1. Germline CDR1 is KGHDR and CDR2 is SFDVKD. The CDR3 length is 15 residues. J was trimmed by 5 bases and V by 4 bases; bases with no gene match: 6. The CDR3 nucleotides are TGTGCCACCAGTGAAAGGACAGGGGGCAAAGACGAGCAGTACTTC. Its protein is CATSERTGGKDEQYF.

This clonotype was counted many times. CDR3 coding DNA: TGCAGTGCTACCCGCGGGGGAGAGTACGAGCAGTACTTC. Amino acids: CSATRGGEYEQYF. The chain couples TRBV20-1 to TRBJ2-7; 7 nucleotides align to TRBD2. Losses at the gene ends were 4 bases for V and 4 bases for J; bases not matched to a gene: 7. The CDR3 is 13 residues long. Germline lookup yields CDR1 DFQATT and CDR2 SNEGSKA (reference sequence).

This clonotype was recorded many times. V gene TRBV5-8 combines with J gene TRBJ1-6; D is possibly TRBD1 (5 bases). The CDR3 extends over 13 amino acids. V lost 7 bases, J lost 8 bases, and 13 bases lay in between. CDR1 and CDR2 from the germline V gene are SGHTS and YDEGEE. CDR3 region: CASQGRYDSPLHF. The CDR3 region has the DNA TGTGCCAGCCAGGGACGGTACGATTCACCCCTCCACTTT.

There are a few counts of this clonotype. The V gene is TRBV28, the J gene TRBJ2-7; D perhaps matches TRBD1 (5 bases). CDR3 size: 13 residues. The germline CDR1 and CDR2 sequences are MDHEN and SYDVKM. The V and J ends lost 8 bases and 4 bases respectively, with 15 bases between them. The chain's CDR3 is CASSLPPGYEQYF. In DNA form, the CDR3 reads TGTGCCAGCTCCCTCCCCCCAGGGTACGAGCAGTACTTC.

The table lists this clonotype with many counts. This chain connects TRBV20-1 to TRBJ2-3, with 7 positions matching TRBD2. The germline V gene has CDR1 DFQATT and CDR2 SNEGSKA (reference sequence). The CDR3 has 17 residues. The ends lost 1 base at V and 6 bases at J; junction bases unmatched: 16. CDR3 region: CSARGGGKPHSWDTQYF. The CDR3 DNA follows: TGCAGTGCTAGAGGGGGAGGGAAGCCCCACTCATGGGATACGCAGTATTTT.

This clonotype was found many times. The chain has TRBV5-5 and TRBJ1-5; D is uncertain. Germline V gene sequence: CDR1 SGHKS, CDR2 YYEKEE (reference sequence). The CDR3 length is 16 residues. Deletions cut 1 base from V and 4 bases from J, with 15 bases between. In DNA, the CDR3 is TGTGCCAGCAGCTTGACCCCATCCCCACAGAATCAGCCCCAGCATTTT. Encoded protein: CASSLTPSPQNQPQHF.

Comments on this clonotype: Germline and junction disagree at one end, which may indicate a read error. The CDR3, as DNA: TGCGCCAGCAGTTTCGCGAGGACTAGCACAGATACGCAGTATTTT. It is translated as CASSFARTSTDTQYF. The rearrangement uses TRBV27 and TRBJ2-3, with a tentative D call TRBD2 (5 bases). This CDR3 has 15 amino acids. Germline V gene lookup returns CDR1 MNHEY and CDR2 SMNVEV (reference sequence).

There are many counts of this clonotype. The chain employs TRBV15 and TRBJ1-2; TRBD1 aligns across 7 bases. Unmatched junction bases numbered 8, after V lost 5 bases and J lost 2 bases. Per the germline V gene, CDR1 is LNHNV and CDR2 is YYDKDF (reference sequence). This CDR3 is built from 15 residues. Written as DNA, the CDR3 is TGTGCCACCAGCCCCGCGGACAGGCAAAACTATGGCTACACCTTC. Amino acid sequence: CATSPADRQNYGYTF. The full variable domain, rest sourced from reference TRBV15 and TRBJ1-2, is DAMVIQNPRYQVTQFGKPVTLSCSQTLNHNVMYWYQQKSSQAPKLLFHYYDKDFNNEADTPDNFQSRRPNTSFCFLDIRSPGLGDTAMYLCATSPADRQNYGYTFGSGTRLTVV.

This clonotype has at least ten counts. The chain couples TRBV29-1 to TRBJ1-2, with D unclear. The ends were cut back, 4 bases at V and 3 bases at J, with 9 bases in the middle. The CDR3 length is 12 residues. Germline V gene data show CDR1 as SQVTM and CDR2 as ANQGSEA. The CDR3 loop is CSVGSTDYGYTF. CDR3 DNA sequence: TGCAGCGTTGGGTCCACCGACTATGGCTACACCTTC.

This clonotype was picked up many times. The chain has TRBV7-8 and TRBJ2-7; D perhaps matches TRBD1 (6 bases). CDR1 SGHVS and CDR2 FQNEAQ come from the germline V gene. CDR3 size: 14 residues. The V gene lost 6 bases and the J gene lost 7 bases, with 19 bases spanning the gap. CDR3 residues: CASSRGTDPWEQYF. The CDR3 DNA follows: TGTGCCAGCAGTAGGGGGACGGACCCCTGGGAGCAGTACTTC.

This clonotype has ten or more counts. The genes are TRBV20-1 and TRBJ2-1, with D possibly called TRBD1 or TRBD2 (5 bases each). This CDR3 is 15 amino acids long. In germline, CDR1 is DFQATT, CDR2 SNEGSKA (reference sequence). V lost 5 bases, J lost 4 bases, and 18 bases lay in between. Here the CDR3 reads CSAQARKGPYNEQFF. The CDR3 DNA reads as TGCAGTGCTCAGGCCAGGAAGGGACCTTACAATGAGCAGTTCTTC.

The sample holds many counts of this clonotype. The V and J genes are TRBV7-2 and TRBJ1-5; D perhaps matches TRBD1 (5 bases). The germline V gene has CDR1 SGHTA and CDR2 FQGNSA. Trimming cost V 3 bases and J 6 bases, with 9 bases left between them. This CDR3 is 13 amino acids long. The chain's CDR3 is CASSFQGVQPQHF. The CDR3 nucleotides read TGTGCCAGCAGCTTTCAAGGGGTTCAGCCCCAGCATTTT.

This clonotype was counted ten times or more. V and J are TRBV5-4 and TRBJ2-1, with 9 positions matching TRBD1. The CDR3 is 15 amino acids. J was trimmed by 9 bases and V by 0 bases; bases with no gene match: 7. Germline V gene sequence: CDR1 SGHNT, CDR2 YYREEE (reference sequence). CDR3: CASSLATGGRIEQFF. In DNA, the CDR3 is TGTGCCAGCAGCTTGGCGACAGGGGGTCGTATTGAGCAGTTCTTC.

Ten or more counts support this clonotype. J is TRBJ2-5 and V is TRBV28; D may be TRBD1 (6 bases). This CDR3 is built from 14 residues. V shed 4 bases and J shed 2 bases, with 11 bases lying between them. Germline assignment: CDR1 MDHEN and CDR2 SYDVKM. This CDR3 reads CASSSGQPQETQYF. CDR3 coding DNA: TGTGCCAGCAGTTCTGGACAGCCTCAAGAGACCCAGTACTTC.

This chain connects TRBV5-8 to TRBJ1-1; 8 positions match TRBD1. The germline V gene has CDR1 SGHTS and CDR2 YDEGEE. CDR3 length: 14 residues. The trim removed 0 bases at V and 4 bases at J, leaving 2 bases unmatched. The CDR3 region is CASSLATGVTEAFF. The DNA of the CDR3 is TGTGCCAGCAGCTTGGCGACAGGGGTCACTGAAGCTTTCTTT.

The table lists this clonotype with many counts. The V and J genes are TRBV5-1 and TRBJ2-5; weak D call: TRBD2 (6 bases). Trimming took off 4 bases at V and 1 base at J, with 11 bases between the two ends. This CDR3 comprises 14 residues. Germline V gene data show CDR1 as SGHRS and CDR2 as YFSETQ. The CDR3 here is CASSIGTFQETQYF. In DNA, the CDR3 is TGCGCCAGCAGCATCGGGACTTTCCAAGAGACCCAGTACTTC.

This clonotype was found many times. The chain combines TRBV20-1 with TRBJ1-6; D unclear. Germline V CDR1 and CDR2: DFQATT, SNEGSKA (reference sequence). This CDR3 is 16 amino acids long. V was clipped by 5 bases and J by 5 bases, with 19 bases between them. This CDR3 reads CSALNLGSYDNSPLHF. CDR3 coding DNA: TGCAGTGCTCTAAATTTGGGTAGTTACGATAATTCACCCCTCCACTTT.

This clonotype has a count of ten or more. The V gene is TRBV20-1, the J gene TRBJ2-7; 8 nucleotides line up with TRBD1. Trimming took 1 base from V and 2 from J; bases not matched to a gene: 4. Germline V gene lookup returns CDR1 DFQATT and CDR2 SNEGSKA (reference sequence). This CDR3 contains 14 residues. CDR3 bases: TGCAGTGCTAGAGGACAGGGGCACACCTACGAGCAGTACTTC. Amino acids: CSARGQGHTYEQYF.

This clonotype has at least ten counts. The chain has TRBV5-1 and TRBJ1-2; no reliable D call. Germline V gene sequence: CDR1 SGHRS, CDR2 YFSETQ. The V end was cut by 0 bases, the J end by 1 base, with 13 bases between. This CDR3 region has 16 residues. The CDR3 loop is CASSLGWADNNYGYTF. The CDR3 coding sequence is TGCGCCAGCAGCTTGGGCTGGGCAGACAATAACTATGGCTACACCTTC.